This is a list of T cell receptor beta chains from one sample in a study of control samples from healthy donors and cancer patients. Data came from immunoSEQ multiplex PCR; TCRdb stores just in-frame clones and leaves some out. The sample includes 100,000 to 150,000 clones, 92% seen only once; the top ten take less than 6%. The sample consisted of blood. Source of these receptors: a man between 18 and 35 years old in good health. Both conserved end residues are part of each CDR3. Some rows mark clone size as missing; the rest say once, few, many or name a class of expanded clone.

v_call clone_size cdr3_aa
TRBV4-1 . CASSPAGVVTGELFF
TRBV28 . CASSFRTGGRGTQYF
TRBV11-2 . CASSSSPGSRPGELFF
TRBV5-5 . CASSLETGPSSYNEQFF
TRBV27 . CASSSLGASGANVLTF
TRBV18 once CASSSGSALEAFF
TRBV2 . CASRPGQEAFF
TRBV3-1/TRBV3-2 . CASSQSPSSANEQFF
TRBV7-6 . CASSLHPGASYEQYF
TRBV6-1 . CASSEHPGTYSNQPQHF
TRBV11-2 . CASSWIGDSRYQPQHF
TRBV5-1 . CASSFFGGRNEQFF
TRBV6-5 . CATTATEDGHLAFF
TRBV19 . CASRPGRLYGYTF
TRBV6-6 . CASSYSLGFQAEAFF
TRBV5-5 once CASSKGLAGVDTQYF
TRBV2 . CASSPQGREQFF
TRBV2 . CASNPSGGQETQYF